The entry below describes one T cell receptor (beta chain). This sample is drawn from a study of cytomegalovirus exposure and HLA in healthy donors. The CDR3 runs 14 residues. Germline lookup yields CDR1 MDHEN and CDR2 SYDVKM. V shed 6 bases and J 2 bases; nucleotides not matched to a gene: 2. 60 Vbeta and 13 Jbeta primers were used in PCR. The table came from immunoSEQ multiplex PCR; TCRdb's copy has only in-frame clones and leaves some out. The sample has about 190,000 clones; around 86% are singletons. The TCR originated in a man in his thirties or forties in good health and CMV-seronegative. Sequenced: PBMCs. The chain carries TRBV28 and TRBJ1-5; TRBD1 agrees at 9 bases. The CDR3 region has the DNA TGTGCCAGCAGACGGACAGGGGGCAATCAGCCCCAGCATTTT. It is translated as CASRRTGGNQPQHF.